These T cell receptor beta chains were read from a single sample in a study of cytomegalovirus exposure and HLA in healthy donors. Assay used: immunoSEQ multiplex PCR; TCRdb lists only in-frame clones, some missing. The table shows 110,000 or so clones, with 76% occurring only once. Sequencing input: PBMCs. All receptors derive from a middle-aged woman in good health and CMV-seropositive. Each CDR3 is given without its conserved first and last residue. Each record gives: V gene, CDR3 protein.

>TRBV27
ASSRYSGGPYNEQF
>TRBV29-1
SVDRGEKLF
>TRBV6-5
ASSPKIGGELF
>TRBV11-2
ASSLRGTGTYEQY
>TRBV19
ASSIPRQGRGYT
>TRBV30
AWREGFNTGELF
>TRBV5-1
ASSLGRHGDTDTQY
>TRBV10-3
AGGLSDRTDTQY
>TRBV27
ASSFSTVSNQPQH
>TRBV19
ASRNYPINYNEQF
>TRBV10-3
AITGWGQPQH
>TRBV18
ASQTGTAGAGELF
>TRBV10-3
AIRQTGDEQY
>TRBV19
ASTRTSGASYEQY
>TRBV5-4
ASSLKQGEFSEAF
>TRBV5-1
ASSTGTGSIEQF
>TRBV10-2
ASRPDRGPYNEQF
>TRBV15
ATSRTSGGLSGAQY
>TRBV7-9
ASSLAMDRSNEQF
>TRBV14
ASSAQGAGYGYT
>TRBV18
ASSPLGRAAGELF
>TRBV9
ASSETTGGETQY
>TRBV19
ASRPGRSNYGYT
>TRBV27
ASSSHRQYSFSGNTIY
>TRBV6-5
ASSFGERQKAF
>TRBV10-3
AISSGTGDSGELF
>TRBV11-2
ASSRNHGTGENEQY
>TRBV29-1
SVGQFYGYT
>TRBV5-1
ASSYREGSKY
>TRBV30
AWNEYSEAF
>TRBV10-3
AINPNSPSNTEAF
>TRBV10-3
AISLGGRQETQY
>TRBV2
ASSVQGDYGYT
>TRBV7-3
ASSLRGGTGHLNTEAF
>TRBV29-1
SVEGLRDSPISNYGYT
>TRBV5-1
ASSLQSSTAQETQY
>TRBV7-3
ASSSHSTSGKETQY
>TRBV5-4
ASSLQGTNEKLF
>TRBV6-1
ASNRDREIGNTIY
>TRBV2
ASSQEGQVGGELF
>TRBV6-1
ASRGTPNNSPLH
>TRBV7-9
ASSPTREQY
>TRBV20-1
SARMAGEQF
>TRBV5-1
ASSLGYTGNYGYT
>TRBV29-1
SVLKRDTGELF
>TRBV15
ATSRGQVQVQPQH
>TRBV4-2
ASSLQTSGPPDTQY
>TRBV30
ATTSGGASETQY
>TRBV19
ASSSHQTGGSRPLH
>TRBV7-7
ASSLGGAKETQY
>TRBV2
ASSVGSGGATVQF
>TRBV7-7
ASSTPSGEQY
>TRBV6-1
ASRERGSSTEAF
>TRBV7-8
ASFTGLANTEAF
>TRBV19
ASRANANTGELF
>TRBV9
ASSPTEEELF
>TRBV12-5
ASGLQGYTEAF
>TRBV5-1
ASSLRQGAEKLF
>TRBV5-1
ASTITFRGRREGYT
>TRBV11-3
ASSLTGSHEQY